The sample holds one count of the clone carrying this T cell receptor beta chain. The data stem from a study of blood T cell repertoires in COVID-19. This table comes from immunoSEQ multiplex PCR, and its TCRdb copy is limited to in-frame clones, with some not included. Here the sample spans some 200,000 clones, 70% to 90% being singletons. CDR1 is MNHEY and CDR2 is SMNVEV in the germline V gene (reference sequence). There are 14 residues in the CDR3. Trimming pared 4 bases from V and 4 bases from J, leaving 13 bases between. What was sequenced was peripheral blood. The TCR comes from a man aged 40-49 years with active or convalescent COVID-19. The chain links TRBV27 to TRBJ1-1; D unresolved. The CDR3 protein is CASSSPGRGTEAFF. CDR3 coding DNA: TGTGCCAGCAGTTCCCCGGGCCGGGGCACTGAAGCTTTCTTT.